This T cell receptor beta chain appears in the sequencing data of a study of spatial heterogeneity in lung cancer (dated 2019 in TCRdb). Background on the whole study: Beta-chain transcripts were consistently detected in greater numbers than alpha-chain transcripts, which likely reflected higher beta-chain transcript abundance. In the raw uncorrected reads, each unique combination of TCR and UMI appeared more than ten times on average. In non-small cell lung cancer, the study quantitatively compared TCR alpha and beta repertoires across several tumor regions, matched nontumor lung, and blood. Nonsynonymous mutation counts, determined by whole-exome sequencing of tumor tissue, were related to features of the TCR repertoire. At surgery, both alpha and beta chains were TCR-sequenced in roughly 230 tumor regions, about 64 matched nontumor lung samples and a few dozen PBMC samples.

Via the germline V gene, CDR1 is SGHAT and CDR2 FQNNGV. Trimmed from V: 6 bases; trimmed from J: 1 base; junction bases lacking a gene match: 11. Spanning cysteine to phenylalanine, the CDR3 consists of 16 amino acids. Here the CDR3 DNA is all that survives: 48 bases in frame from base 1. The time point label, read with the paper, signifies: sample taken at primary tumor resection. Samples were obtained from approximately 77 patients with early-stage, untreated non-small cell lung cancer from the lung TRACERx cohort. For TCR sequencing, whole RNA was extracted from tumor and nontumor lung tissue, or from cryopreserved PBMC samples, and no cell sorting was done. Only patients for whom sufficient RNA was available from at least two tumor regions were selected for TCR sequencing. The paper's findings and limits, for the study overall: Confirming at a functional level the hypothesis that regional TCRs recognize regional mutations was considered to require additional single-cell paired TCR alpha and beta sequencing. Ubiquitous expanded tumor TCRs were found in blood more often at tumor resection than at routine follow-up.

This clonotype has at least ten counts. What this receptor recognizes is not known. Per-base qualities were not stored, and no clone one base away is much larger. To prepare the library, 5' RACE was applied. The sequencer was a NextSeq 500. In the TCR library protocol, a unique molecular identifier was attached to each TCR cDNA molecule so that PCR and sequencing errors could be corrected. The paper's processing steps were these. TCR identification, UMI-based error correction and CDR3 extraction were all carried out with Decombinator tools. TCRs above a frequency of 2 per 1,000, corresponding to the top 1% of the tumor frequency distribution, were defined as expanded. Each repertoire was subsampled 100 times to 5,000 TCRs, after which Renyi diversity was computed with the R vegan package. To build CDR3 similarity networks, amino acid triplet string-kernel similarity was used, and CDR3s were connected when their pairwise similarity was above 0.82. TCRdb reanalyzed the raw reads on its own, using fastp at Q25 for trimming and MiXCR for clone calling, and kept in-frame beta chains. Identical CDR3 proteins give one entry, which carries the most common genes and DNA. The V and J calls and clone size are TCRdb's, not the authors'. This sample is represented by about 44,000 distinct CDR3 sequences; roughly an eighth of them were singletons. Around 56% of the sample lies in the top ten.

The origin of this receptor is a male donor with early-stage non-small cell lung cancer. Sequencing was performed on PBMCs, taken at surgery. This receptor chain uses TRBV11-2 and TRBJ2-7, with 8 bases matching TRBD2. CDR3 protein: CASSGSGTILSYEQYF. The DNA sequence follows: TGTGCCAGCAGTGGTAGCGGGACAATCTTGTCCTACGAGCAGTACTTC.